These 14 T cell receptor beta chains originate from one sample sequenced in a study of T cells in Graves' hyperthyroidism and ophthalmopathy. The CDR3 regions of TCR beta were amplified from RNA transcripts. A set of HTBI primers served as the primers for a first-round RT-PCR of the TCR CDR3. From the multiplex PCR reads, TCRdb called clonotypes with MiXCR, one entry per CDR3 protein. The table has hundreds of thousands of distinct CDR3 sequences, roughly a fifth seen once; the top ten hold under 40%. Material: blood. The receptors shown here come from a man aged 45-60 years with Graves' ophthalmopathy.

This clonotype was seen more than once but under ten times. The rearrangement uses TRBV28 and TRBJ2-7; 7 positions match TRBD1. V shed 3 bases, J shed 3 bases, and the junction held 11 bases outside the gene matches. The germline V gene has CDR1 MDHEN and CDR2 SYDVKM. This CDR3 is built from 16 residues. The CDR3 loop is CASSFGTDSPLYEQYF. For the CDR3, the DNA is TGTGCCAGCAGTTTCGGGACAGACTCCCCCCTCTACGAGCAGTACTTC.

This clonotype showed up many times. The V call is TRBV7-9, the J call TRBJ2-7, with a weak D call TRBD1 (6 bases). Trimming removed 2 bases at V and 2 bases at J, with 10 bases between. Germline assignment: CDR1 SEHNR and CDR2 FQNEAQ (reference sequence). The CDR3 loop spans 14 amino acids. The CDR3 DNA follows: TGTGCCAGCAGCTTAACAGGGATGACCTACGAGCAGTACTTC. Amino acids: CASSLTGMTYEQYF.

Many counts were recorded for this clonotype. This chain connects TRBV3-1 to TRBJ2-3; 8 bases agree with TRBD2. CDR1 LGHDT and CDR2 YNNKEL come from the germline V gene (reference sequence). The CDR3 contains 17 residues. V lost 0 bases, J lost 4 bases, and 9 bases stayed unmatched. The CDR3 DNA follows: TGTGCCAGCAGCCAAGAGTCCGAGCGGGAGTGGCCAGATACGCAGTATTTT. It encodes CASSQESEREWPDTQYF.

The rearrangement joins TRBV20-1 to TRBJ2-7; no clear D. Germline values: CDR1 DFQATT, CDR2 SNEGSKA (reference sequence). The length of the CDR3 is 13 residues. V dropped 4 bases and J dropped 6 bases, with 16 bases sitting between them. The CDR3 nucleotides read TGCAGTGCTACTAGTCAGATTCGAGGCGAGCAGTACTTC. Its protein product is CSATSQIRGEQYF.

V and J are TRBV6-5 and TRBJ2-1, with 12 bases aligning to TRBD2. The CDR3 is made up of 16 amino acids. After removal of 2 bases from V and 5 bases from J, the junction contained 4 bases not matched to a gene. Germline-derived CDR1 and CDR2 are MNHEY and SVGAGI. The CDR3, as DNA: TGTGCCAGCAGTTACGGGACTAGCGGGCTGAACAATGAGCAGTTCTTC. Its protein product is CASSYGTSGLNNEQFF.

CDR3 coding DNA: TGTGCCAGTAGGGACTACCTCCCCACCGGGGAGCTGTTTTTT. Protein: CASRDYLPTGELFF. The chain recombines TRBV19 with TRBJ2-2; D possibly corresponds to TRBD2 (6 bases). Looked up from germline, CDR1 is LNHDA and CDR2 is SQIVND (reference sequence). V shed 6 bases and J shed 4 bases, with 12 bases lying between them. The CDR3 extends over 14 amino acids.

DNA of the CDR3: TGTGCCAGCAGCTTAGCGGACAGACTAGGGAACATTCAGTACTTC. It yields the protein CASSLADRLGNIQYF. The rearrangement uses TRBV7-9 and TRBJ2-4; D may be TRBD1 or TRBD2 (6 bases each). There are 15 residues in the CDR3. In germline, CDR1 is SEHNR, CDR2 FQNEAQ (reference sequence). The V gene lost 0 bases and the J gene lost 7 bases, with 13 bases spanning the gap.

This clonotype was counted many times. This chain joins TRBV12-3 or TRBV12-4 and TRBJ1-1; D is ambiguous. The CDR3 has 18 residues. Trimming removed 7 bases at V and 0 bases at J, with 24 bases between. The CDR3 DNA is TGTGCCAGCAAGGAGACCAACAAAGTACGGGAGATGAACACTGAAGCTTTCTTT. It codes for CASKETNKVREMNTEAFF.

This clonotype was counted a few times. The chain joins TRBV2 to TRBJ1-2; a possible D gene is TRBD1 (6 bases). CDR3 size: 13 residues. V lost 5 bases and J 6 bases, leaving 13 bases between the germline ends. CDR1 SNHLY and CDR2 FYNNEI come from the germline V gene. The DNA for the CDR3 is TGTGCCAGCAGTTTCCAGGGGTGGGATGGCTACACCTTC. This translates into CASSFQGWDGYTF. Drawing the rest from reference TRBV2 and TRBJ1-2, the complete variable domain is EPEVTQTPSHQVTQMGQEVILRCVPISNHLYFYWYRQILGQKVEFLVSFYNNEISEKSEIFDDQFSVERPDGSNFTLKIRSTKLEDSAMYFCASSFQGWDGYTFGSGTRLTVV.

There are a few counts of this clonotype. This chain joins TRBV28 and TRBJ2-7; D tentatively fits TRBD1 or TRBD2 (5 bases each). The CDR3 totals 15 residues. V was shortened by 6 bases and J by 2 bases, with 17 bases between the two germline ends. Germline V gives CDR1 MDHEN, CDR2 SYDVKM. The chain's CDR3 is CASRLGTERPYEQYF. The CDR3 bases are TGTGCCAGCAGATTAGGGACGGAGAGGCCCTACGAGCAGTACTTC.

This clonotype has more than one count but fewer than ten. This chain connects TRBV9 to TRBJ2-1, with 13 positions matching TRBD2. The germline V gene encodes CDR1 SGDLS and CDR2 YYNGEE. CDR3 length: 15 amino acids. Trimming took 5 bases from V and 9 from J; bases not matched to a gene: 8. The CDR3 DNA is TGTGCCAGCAGACTAGCGGGAGGGCCCTCGGGTGAGCAGTTCTTC. Its translation is CASRLAGGPSGEQFF. The whole variable domain, remainder taken from reference TRBV9 and TRBJ2-1, is DSGVTQTPKHLITATGQRVTLRCSPRSGDLSVYWYQQSLDQGLQFLIQYYNGEERAKGNILERFSAQQFPDLHSELNLSSLELGDSALYFCASRLAGGPSGEQFFGPGTRLTVL.

The chain recombines TRBV5-4 with TRBJ2-3; the D gene is possibly TRBD1 (6 bases). The CDR3 spans 14 residues. V lost 3 bases and J 4 bases, leaving 12 bases between the germline ends. Looked up from germline, CDR1 is SGHNT and CDR2 is YYREEE (reference sequence). The CDR3 here is CASSSWTAADTQYF. In nucleotides, the CDR3 is TGTGCCAGCAGCTCTTGGACAGCCGCAGATACGCAGTATTTT.

This clonotype showed up many times. The chain recombines TRBV3-1 with TRBJ2-1, with D maybe TRBD2 (5 bases). This CDR3 contains 15 residues. Trimming stripped 6 bases from V and 0 bases from J, with 12 bases between. Germline CDR1 and CDR2: LGHDT and YNNKEL (reference sequence). CDR3: CASRHTRSSYNEQFF. DNA for the CDR3: TGTGCCAGCAGACACACTAGGAGCTCCTACAATGAGCAGTTCTTC.

J is TRBJ2-7 and V is TRBV20-1, with D tentatively TRBD1 or TRBD2 (5 bases each). Per the germline V gene, CDR1 is DFQATT and CDR2 is SNEGSKA (reference sequence). There are 15 residues in the CDR3. V was trimmed by 3 bases and J by 3 bases, leaving 18 bases between them. The CDR3 here is CSARHLGPSLYEQYF. For the CDR3, the DNA is TGCAGTGCTAGGCACCTGGGACCGAGTCTCTACGAGCAGTACTTC.